This TCR beta chain was obtained from a study of cytomegalovirus exposure and HLA in healthy donors. Study-level findings and limits: Using the classifier, cytomegalovirus status was reportedly diagnosed with high specificity and sensitivity.

Remarks on this clone: Its specificity is not known.

Use of 60 Vbeta and 13 Jbeta primers characterized the PCR. The repertoire was sequenced with immunoSEQ multiplex PCR; TCRdb's copy has only in-frame clones and lacks some. The sample lists some 150,000 clones; approximately 70% were seen once. Per germline, CDR1 LNHDA and CDR2 SQIVND (reference sequence). The V gene lost 3 bases and the J gene lost 12 bases, with 12 bases spanning the gap. CDR3 length: 13 residues. This TCR was recovered from a human donor in good health. V gene TRBV19 combines with J gene TRBJ1-6; perhaps TRBD1 as D (5 bases). Material for sequencing was PBMCs. The chain's CDR3 is CASSISRRGPLHF. CDR3 coding DNA: TGTGCCAGTAGTATCTCACGAAGGGGACCCCTCCACTTT.